The 26 T cell receptor beta chains below come from one sample, sequenced in a study of blood T cell repertoires in COVID-19. Some clones are missing from TCRdb's copy, which holds only in-frame ones; the method was immunoSEQ multiplex PCR. Seen here are about 120,000 clones, more than 65% observed once, and the top ten hold approximately 1.5%. Sequencing used peripheral blood. These receptors all come from a man aged 45 to 65 with acute or convalescent COVID-19.

V usage is TRBV6-5 and J usage is TRBJ2-7, with a weak D call TRBD2 (7 bases). Germline values: CDR1 MNHEY, CDR2 SVGAGI. The V and J ends lost 6 bases and 2 bases respectively, with 17 bases between them. The CDR3 length is 15 residues. The CDR3: CASRAGIWDTYEQYF. The CDR3 DNA follows: TGTGCCAGCAGAGCGGGGATTTGGGACACCTACGAGCAGTACTTC.

The table lists this clone with a few counts. The J gene is TRBJ1-2, the V gene TRBV9; TRBD1 matches 8 bases. Germline CDR1 reads SGDLS; CDR2 reads YYNGEE. V gave up 0 bases and J gave up 7 bases; unmatched junction bases: 5. The CDR3 is made up of 14 amino acids. CDR3 DNA: TGTGCCAGCAGCGTAGGGCAGGGGGCGAGTGGCTACACCTTC. Translating gives CASSVGQGASGYTF.

The chain carries TRBV9 and TRBJ2-2; D gene unclear. With 4 bases removed from V and 5 bases from J, the gap between germline ends came to 12 bases. This CDR3 contains 14 residues. Germline CDR1 SGDLS, CDR2 YYNGEE. CDR3 in DNA: TGTGCCAGCAGCCCCCTATCGAGGACCGGGGAGCTGTTTTTT. Its translation: CASSPLSRTGELFF. Full variable domain (missing parts from reference TRBV9 and TRBJ2-2): DSGVTQTPKHLITATGQRVTLRCSPRSGDLSVYWYQQSLDQGLQFLIQYYNGEERAKGNILERFSAQQFPDLHSELNLSSLELGDSALYFCASSPLSRTGELFFGEGSRLTVL.

The chain carries TRBV27 and TRBJ1-1; a weak D match, TRBD1 (5 bases). CDR1 is MNHEY and CDR2 is SMNVEV in the germline V gene (reference sequence). The CDR3 runs to 14 residues. The V and J ends lost 7 bases and 1 base respectively, with 13 bases between them. This CDR3 reads CASTPAGKNTEAFF. The CDR3 DNA is TGTGCCAGCACCCCGGCAGGGAAGAACACTGAAGCTTTCTTT.

The CDR3 reads CASSVGDRTSEQYF. The CDR3 bases are TGTGCCAGCAGCGTAGGGGACAGGACCTCCGAGCAGTACTTC. The chain is built from TRBV9 and TRBJ2-7; 8 positions match TRBD1. The ends lost 0 bases at V and 6 bases at J; junction bases unmatched: 5. The CDR3 sequence is 14 residues long. Germline V gene data show CDR1 as SGDLS and CDR2 as YYNGEE.

CDR3 in amino acids: CASSFPDRGGTEAFF. CDR3 sequence (DNA): TGTGCCAGCAGTTTCCCAGACAGGGGCGGCACTGAAGCTTTCTTT. The rearrangement links TRBV28 to TRBJ1-1; 8 bases match TRBD1. CDR3 length: 15 amino acids. CDR1 is MDHEN and CDR2 is SYDVKM in the germline V gene. V lost 3 bases to trimming and J lost 4 bases; unmatched junction nucleotides: 7.

CDR3: CASSLAPAGTTDTQYF. In nucleotides, the CDR3 is TGTGCCAGCAGCTTAGCGCCAGCGGGGACCACAGATACGCAGTATTTT. This chain links TRBV7-2 with TRBJ2-3; the match to TRBD2 covers 7 bases. The CDR3 is 16 amino acids. CDR1 is SGHTA, CDR2 FQGNSA, per germline. V trimming: 0 bases; J trimming: 2 bases; junction bases outside the gene matches: 5. Based on the CDR3 plus reference TRBV7-2 and TRBJ2-3, the full variable domain is GAGVSQSPSNKVTEKGKDVELRCDPISGHTALYWYRQSLGQGLEFLIYFQGNSAPDKSGLPSDRFSAERTGGSVSTLTIQRTQQEDSAVYLCASSLAPAGTTDTQYFGPGTRLTVL.

This clone came up once. V usage is TRBV5-4 and J usage is TRBJ2-3; 8 nucleotides align to TRBD2. The germline V gene encodes CDR1 SGHNT and CDR2 YYREEE (reference sequence). The CDR3 covers 15 residues. The V segment lost 4 bases and the J segment 0 bases; nucleotides outside the gene matches: 4. This chain's CDR3 is CASSRGGRSTDTQYF. In DNA form, the CDR3 reads TGTGCCAGCAGCCGCGGGGGGCGTAGCACAGATACGCAGTATTTT. Looking up the rest from reference TRBV5-4 and TRBJ2-3 gives the full variable domain: ETGVTQSPTHLIKTRGQQVTLRCSSQSGHNTVSWYQQALGQGPQFIFQYYREEENGRGNFPPRFSGLQFPNYSSELNVNALELDDSALYLCASSRGGRSTDTQYFGPGTRLTVL.

This sequence joins TRBV12-3 or TRBV12-4 and TRBJ1-2, with D uncertain. The CDR3 sequence is 13 residues long. V lost 3 bases and J 0 bases, leaving 5 bases between the germline ends. The CDR3 sequence is CASSLGTNYGYTF. The CDR3 DNA sequence: TGTGCCAGCAGTTTGGGCACTAACTATGGCTACACCTTC.

This sequence joins TRBV19 and TRBJ1-5; the D is unclear. V was pared by 9 bases and J by 0 bases, with 18 bases between. CDR1 is LNHDA and CDR2 is SQIVND in the germline V gene (reference sequence). CDR3 length: 16 amino acids. This CDR3 reads CASQKGGEVSNQPQHF. The CDR3 DNA reads as TGTGCCAGCCAGAAGGGCGGGGAAGTTAGCAATCAGCCCCAGCATTTT. Filled out from reference TRBV19 and TRBJ1-5, the complete variable domain reads DGGITQSPKYLFRKEGQNVTLSCEQNLNHDAMYWYRQDPGQGLRLIYYSQIVNDFQKGDIAEGYSVSREKKESFPLTVTSAQKNPTAFYLCASQKGGEVSNQPQHFGDGTRLSIL.

The J gene is TRBJ2-1, the V gene TRBV6-2 or TRBV6-3; no reliable D call. Germline lookup yields CDR1 MNHEY and CDR2 SVGEGT. V was trimmed by 6 bases and J by 7 bases, leaving 16 bases between them. This CDR3 contains 14 residues. CDR3 sequence (DNA): TGTGCCAGCAGCCCCCCGACGGGTCGGAATGAGCAGTTCTTC. Translating it yields CASSPPTGRNEQFF.

The rearrangement uses TRBV6-5 and TRBJ2-1; 11 nucleotides agree with TRBD2. The CDR3 is 15 residues long. J was trimmed by 9 bases and V by 5 bases; bases with no gene match: 9. Germline-derived CDR1 and CDR2 are MNHEY and SVGAGI. For the CDR3, the DNA is TGTGCCAGCAGTCGTGTAGCGGGGGGGCGTGGTGAGCAGTTCTTC. It yields the protein CASSRVAGGRGEQFF.

J is TRBJ1-3 and V is TRBV6-1; 9 bases match TRBD1. The length of the CDR3 is 18 residues. Trimming removed 2 bases from V and 4 bases from J; junction bases left unmatched: 12. From germline, CDR1 is MNHNS and CDR2 SASEGT. As DNA, the CDR3 is TGTGCCAGCAGTGAATATGGGACAGGGCCCCTGGGAGGAAACACCATATATTTT. Translated: CASSEYGTGPLGGNTIYF.

The chain joins TRBV6-5 to TRBJ1-3; TRBD1 matches 7 bases. Trimming cost V 5 bases and J 5 bases; bases outside gene matches: 6. Germline V lookup: CDR1 MNHEY, CDR2 SVGAGI. The CDR3 spans 14 residues. Written as DNA, the CDR3 is TGTGCCAGCAGTCAGGGGGACGGTAGAAACACCATATATTTT. Its translation is CASSQGDGRNTIYF.

This chain links TRBV7-3 with TRBJ2-1; 7 bases map to TRBD1. The germline V gene encodes CDR1 SGHTA and CDR2 FQGTGA. CDR3 length: 16 residues. V dropped 0 bases and J dropped 5; count of bases not matched to a gene: 7. CDR3 bases: TGTGCCAGCAGCTTAACAATCGGGACAGAAAACAATGAGCAGTTCTTC. Translated, it gives CASSLTIGTENNEQFF. The entire variable domain, with the rest obtained from reference TRBV7-3 and TRBJ2-1, is as follows: GAGVSQTPSNKVTEKGKYVELRCDPISGHTALYWYRQSLGQGPEFLIYFQGTGAADDSGLPNDRFFAVRPEGSVSTLKIQRTERGDSAVYLCASSLTIGTENNEQFFGPGTRLTVL.

This chain connects TRBV18 to TRBJ2-1, with D maybe TRBD2 (6 bases). CDR3 length: 14 amino acids. The V end was cut by 5 bases, the J end by 6 bases, with 14 bases between. The V gene's germline CDR1 is KGHSH and CDR2 LQKENI. This chain's CDR3 is CASSSGSGFNEQFF. The CDR3 DNA is TGTGCCAGCTCATCCGGGAGTGGGTTCAATGAGCAGTTCTTC.

V gene TRBV10-3 combines with J gene TRBJ1-2; weak D call: TRBD1 (6 bases). The CDR3 is made up of 19 amino acids. V shed 4 bases and J shed 3 bases, with 27 bases lying between them. The germline gives CDR1 ENHRY, CDR2 SYGVKD. CDR3 amino acids: CAISARTTAGAGGHYGYTF. The CDR3 DNA sequence: TGTGCCATCAGTGCTAGGACCACCGCGGGGGCGGGAGGGCACTATGGCTACACCTTC.

The V gene is TRBV6-5, the J gene TRBJ1-1, with a possible D match to TRBD1 (5 bases). The CDR3 contains 13 residues. Germline V gives CDR1 MNHEY, CDR2 SVGAGI. The V and J ends lost 7 bases and 4 bases respectively, with 13 bases between them. The CDR3 here is CASNGGESTEAFF. The CDR3 nucleotides read TGTGCCAGCAACGGGGGGGAATCCACTGAAGCTTTCTTT.

This clone has a single count. The V and J genes are TRBV28 and TRBJ1-2; TRBD1 aligns across 11 bases. V dropped 5 bases and J dropped 7; count of bases not matched to a gene: 6. Germline V gene lookup returns CDR1 MDHEN and CDR2 SYDVKM. There are 14 residues in the CDR3. DNA of the CDR3: TGTGCCAGCAGTCGGACAGGGGGCCCCACTGGCTACACCTTC. Protein sequence: CASSRTGGPTGYTF.

This clone occurred a few times. This rearrangement joins TRBV7-3 to TRBJ2-6; no clear D gene. CDR1 is SGHTA and CDR2 is FQGTGA in the germline V gene. Trimming took off 2 bases at V and 0 bases at J, with 8 bases between the two ends. The CDR3 has 16 amino acids. The CDR3 is CASSLSSGSGANVLTF. The CDR3 bases are TGTGCCAGCAGCTTATCTTCGGGCTCTGGGGCCAACGTCCTGACTTTC.

The CDR3 sequence: CASSIRARGDTEAFF. CDR3 sequence (DNA): TGTGCCAGTAGTATCCGGGCCAGGGGAGACACTGAAGCTTTCTTT. The V call is TRBV19, the J call TRBJ1-1; D may be TRBD1 (6 bases). The V gene lost 3 bases and the J gene lost 3 bases, with 14 bases spanning the gap. CDR1 and CDR2 (germline): LNHDA, SQIVND (reference sequence). The CDR3 is made up of 15 amino acids.

The chain has TRBV28 and TRBJ1-2, with TRBD1 identical over 7 bases. V trimming: 5 bases; J trimming: 7 bases; junction bases outside the gene matches: 1. The CDR3 is 11 residues long. The V gene's germline CDR1 is MDHEN and CDR2 SYDVKM. The CDR3 loop reads CASSDRAGYTF. The CDR3 bases are TGTGCCAGCAGTGACAGGGCTGGCTACACCTTC.

The chain combines TRBV2 with TRBJ2-3; 10 bases align to TRBD2. The CDR3 totals 18 residues. J was trimmed by 3 bases and V by 3 bases; bases with no gene match: 12. Germline assignment: CDR1 SNHLY and CDR2 FYNNEI. CDR3 nucleotide sequence: TGTGCCAGCAGTGATAATGGAGCGGGGGGGCCCGTGACAGATACGCAGTATTTT. Translating gives CASSDNGAGGPVTDTQYF. Supplemented by reference TRBV2 and TRBJ2-3, the full variable domain reads EPEVTQTPSHQVTQMGQEVILRCVPISNHLYFYWYRQILGQKVEFLVSFYNNEISEKSEIFDDQFSVERPDGSNFTLKIRSTKLEDSAMYFCASSDNGAGGPVTDTQYFGPGTRLTVL.

This clone was recorded once. This chain links TRBV7-3 with TRBJ2-1, with TRBD2 identical over 15 bases. The ends lost 5 bases at V and 7 bases at J; junction bases unmatched: 6. The CDR3 is made up of 16 amino acids. CDR1 is SGHTA, CDR2 FQGTGA, per germline. CDR3 nucleotide sequence: TGTGCCAGCAGCCGAACCGGGACTAGCGGGGGGAATGAGCAGTTCTTC. It specifies CASSRTGTSGGNEQFF.

The chain links TRBV7-9 to TRBJ2-7; 10 positions agree with TRBD2. Germline V gene sequence: CDR1 SEHNR, CDR2 FQNEAQ (reference sequence). J lost 4 bases, V lost 5 bases, and 14 bases had no gene match. CDR3 length equals 17 residues. The CDR3 protein is CASSPERGGLIVYEQYF. The CDR3 DNA follows: TGTGCCAGCAGCCCAGAGCGGGGGGGCCTTATCGTATACGAGCAGTACTTC. The whole variable domain, remainder taken from reference TRBV7-9 and TRBJ2-7, is DTGVSQNPRHKITKRGQNVTFRCDPISEHNRLYWYRQTLGQGPEFLTYFQNEAQLEKSRLLSDRFSAERPKGSFSTLEIQRTEQGDSAMYLCASSPERGGLIVYEQYFGPGTRLTVT.

The V call is TRBV5-4, the J call TRBJ1-2, with TRBD1 matching over 8 bases. CDR1 is SGHNT and CDR2 is YYREEE in the germline V gene (reference sequence). The ends lost 0 bases at V and 2 bases at J; junction bases unmatched: 6. The CDR3 spans 16 residues. The CDR3 reads CASSLAAGGSNYGYTF. CDR3 coding DNA: TGTGCCAGCAGCTTGGCCGCAGGGGGCAGCAACTATGGCTACACCTTC.